This T cell receptor beta chain was sequenced during a study of shared clonotypes between healthy human individuals. This clone is a singleton in its sample. This table comes from immunoSEQ multiplex PCR, and its TCRdb copy is limited to in-frame clones, with some not included. This table holds 2 million to 2.5 million clones, 93% found once. The CDR3 consists of 18 residues. The V segment lost 3 bases and the J segment 2 bases; nucleotides outside the gene matches: 13. Germline CDR1 is SGHNT and CDR2 is YYREEE (reference sequence). The V gene is TRBV5-4, the J gene TRBJ2-3, with 9 bases lining up with TRBD2. Sequences were obtained from naive CD4+ T cells from PBMCs. As for subset: CD45RA+ positively selected. This clonotype originated in a man aged 18 to 35 in good health. Some clones in this sample may be carry-over from other donors' samples. CDR3 in DNA: TGTGCCAGCAGCTGGGCGGGAGGGCCATCCTCATACACAGATACGCAGTATTTT. Translated: CASSWAGGPSSYTDTQYF.